This TCR beta chain was sequenced during a study of response to subunit inactivated influenza vaccine. Overall study findings and caveats: Authors suggested few new T cells are recruited by each seasonal influenza vaccination.

In germline, CDR1 is SGHAT, CDR2 FQNNGV. Trimming took 7 bases from V and 4 from J, leaving 16 bases between them. The CDR3 loop spans 14 amino acids. This clonotype has at least ten counts. The antigen remains undetermined. TCRdb reanalysed the RT-PCR reads using MiXCR and keeps one entry per CDR3 protein. The sample has around 300,000 distinct CDR3 sequences, around 20% seen once; the top ten hold about 9.4%. The genes are TRBV11-2 and TRBJ1-1; possible D gene TRBD1, 5 bases. Specimen: PBMCs from blood, collected less than 22 months after vaccination. The sequence came from a man between 50 and 75 years old who received an inactivated influenza vaccine. The CDR3, as DNA: TGTGCCAGCACTCATCCCGCGGGGGTCACTGAAGCTTTCTTT. Translation gives CASTHPAGVTEAFF.